What follows are 7 T cell receptor beta chains derived from one specimen sequenced in a study of cytomegalovirus exposure and HLA in healthy donors. Sequencing used immunoSEQ multiplex PCR; TCRdb keeps in-frame clones, though not all of them. Seen here are some 250,000 clones, 85% to 90% observed once, and the top ten hold less than 0.4%. Sequenced material: PBMCs. All receptors come from a woman younger than 35 in good health and CMV-seronegative.

The V and J genes are TRBV18 and TRBJ2-1, with D possibly matching TRBD2 (6 bases). The CDR3 has 16 amino acids. V lost 1 base to trimming and J lost 7 bases, with 17 bases between them. Germline V gene data show CDR1 as KGHSH and CDR2 as LQKENI. In DNA, the CDR3 is TGTGCCAGCTCACCACTTGGGAGGTGGGATAAAAATGAGCAGTTCTTC. Protein product: CASSPLGRWDKNEQFF. The variable domain in full, completed from reference TRBV18 and TRBJ2-1, reads NAGVMQNPRHLVRRRGQEARLRCSPMKGHSHVYWYRQLPEEGLKFMVYLQKENIIDESGMPKERFSAEFPKEGPSILRIQQVVRGDSAAYFCASSPLGRWDKNEQFFGPGTRLTVL.

The count of this clone is one. The CDR3 region is CASSSRLFGGDTQYF. The CDR3 DNA follows: TGTGCCAGCAGCTCGCGACTCTTCGGGGGTGATACGCAGTATTTT. This sequence joins TRBV7-9 and TRBJ2-3; D is perhaps TRBD2 (6 bases). Germline loops: CDR1 SEHNR, CDR2 FQNEAQ (reference sequence). Trimming removed 4 bases from V and 6 bases from J, with 17 bases in between. This CDR3 contains 15 residues.

V is TRBV28 and J is TRBJ2-7; 10 bases match TRBD1. The CDR3 sequence is 14 residues long. Germline CDR1 and CDR2: MDHEN and SYDVKM. The V gene end was trimmed by 9 bases and the J gene end by 3 bases; junction bases not matched to a gene: 8. CDR3 region: CASRAGQGFYEQYF. CDR3 DNA sequence: TGTGCCAGTCGTGCGGGACAGGGGTTCTACGAGCAGTACTTC.

CDR3: CASSHGGPGGPQHF. In nucleotides, the CDR3 is TGCGCCAGCAGCCATGGAGGCCCCGGCGGGCCCCAGCATTTT. The gene calls are TRBV4-1 and TRBJ1-5; no reliable D call. V shed 3 bases and J shed 9 bases, with 15 bases lying between them. Germline V gene sequence: CDR1 MGHRA, CDR2 YSYEKL. The CDR3 totals 14 residues.

The chain employs TRBV27 and TRBJ2-1, with TRBD2 identical over 12 bases. Trimming at V came to 2 bases and at J to 8 bases, leaving 10 bases not matched to a gene. This CDR3 has 17 amino acids. The germline V gene has CDR1 MNHEY and CDR2 SMNVEV (reference sequence). The CDR3 sequence: CASSLGNLAGGIYEQFF. Written as DNA, the CDR3 is TGTGCCAGCAGTTTAGGAAACCTAGCGGGGGGGATCTATGAGCAGTTCTTC.

The CDR3 here is CASSPPREYNEQFF. For the CDR3, the DNA is TGTGCCAGCAGCCCCCCCCGTGAGTACAATGAGCAGTTCTTC. This chain links TRBV7-9 with TRBJ2-1, with no clear D. Trimming cost V 5 bases and J 4 bases, with 12 bases left between them. Germline-derived CDR1 and CDR2 are SEHNR and FQNEAQ (reference sequence). This CDR3 comprises 14 residues.

As DNA, the CDR3 is TGTGCCAGCAGCTACCGACTAGCGGGGGAGAGCTCTGGGGCCAACGTCCTGACTTTC. Translating gives CASSYRLAGESSGANVLTF. The chain employs TRBV9 and TRBJ2-6; 12 bases agree with TRBD2. This CDR3 is built from 19 residues. The junction had 8 bases not matched to a gene; V was cut back by 4 bases and J by 0 bases. Germline loops: CDR1 SGDLS, CDR2 YYNGEE.